These 25 T cell receptor beta chains were sequenced from one sample in a study of human T cells and chemical hapten exposure. TCRdb reprocessed the RACE reads via MiXCR and lists one record per CDR3 protein. The sample contains about 190,000 distinct CDR3 sequences, 24% of which appear only once. As to time point: patch test 3, about 24 weeks after DPC sensitization. Treatment denoted: therapeutic diphenylcyclopropenone sensitization with weekly scalp DPC. Sequencing used whole blood, obtained in connection with sensitization to the hapten diphenylcyclopropenone (DPC). The receptor source for this set is a woman between 40 and 50 years old with alopecia areata. Some clones in this sample may be carry-over from other donors' samples.

This clonotype was seen only a few times. J is TRBJ2-7 and V is TRBV5-1, with unresolved D. CDR1 is SGHRS and CDR2 is YFSETQ in the germline V gene. The CDR3 sequence is 14 residues long. The V end was cut by 0 bases, the J end by 0 bases, with 7 bases between. The CDR3 sequence: CASSLDVSSYEQYF. CDR3 DNA: TGCGCCAGCAGCTTGGACGTCTCCTCCTACGAGCAGTACTTC. Full variable domain (outside the CDR3, taken from reference TRBV5-1 and TRBJ2-7): KAGVTQTPRYLIKTRGQQVTLSCSPISGHRSVSWYQQTPGQGLQFLFEYFSETQRNKGNFPGRFSGRQFSNSRSEMNVSTLELGDSALYLCASSLDVSSYEQYFGPGTRLTVT.

A few counts support this clonotype. The rearrangement joins TRBV2 to TRBJ1-1, with TRBD1 as a possible D gene (5 bases). This CDR3 has 13 amino acids. Germline V gene lookup returns CDR1 SNHLY and CDR2 FYNNEI. V lost 3 bases and J lost 1, with 6 bases in between. As DNA, the CDR3 is TGTGCCAGCAGTGATCAGGGGAACACTGAAGCTTTCTTT. Translated, it gives CASSDQGNTEAFF.

The rearrangement joins TRBV25-1 to TRBJ2-3, with 10 bases identical to TRBD2. The V gene's germline CDR1 is MGHDK and CDR2 SYGVNS. J was trimmed by 3 bases and V by 3 bases; bases with no gene match: 9. The CDR3 has 17 amino acids. The CDR3 coding sequence is TGTGCCAGCAGTGACTCAACCTTAGCGGGAGGTACAGATACGCAGTATTTT. It specifies CASSDSTLAGGTDTQYF.

This chain connects TRBV28 to TRBJ2-4; 9 bases fit TRBD1. Trimming at V came to 4 bases and at J to 9 bases, leaving 4 bases not matched to a gene. CDR3 length: 13 residues. Germline loops: CDR1 MDHEN, CDR2 SYDVKM. The CDR3 DNA reads as TGTGCCAGCAGTTCAGGACAGGGGTCCATTCAGTACTTC. Protein product: CASSSGQGSIQYF.

This clonotype was seen more than once but under ten times. The rearrangement joins TRBV6-5 to TRBJ2-3, with 12 positions matching TRBD2. Unmatched junction bases numbered 5, after V lost 4 bases and J lost 6 bases. Germline values: CDR1 MNHEY, CDR2 SVGAGI. This CDR3 is 15 amino acids long. For the CDR3, the DNA is TGTGCCAGCAGTTCACGACTAGCGGGGGCGGATACGCAGTATTTT. The encoded protein is CASSSRLAGADTQYF.

The sample holds a few counts of this clonotype. The chain recombines TRBV20-1 with TRBJ2-3; D is uncertain. Trimming cost V 7 bases and J 0 bases, with 8 bases left between them. Germline lookup yields CDR1 DFQATT and CDR2 SNEGSKA (reference sequence). The CDR3 covers 12 residues. The CDR3 loop reads CSVRLSTDTQYF. CDR3 DNA: TGCAGTGTCCGACTCAGCACAGATACGCAGTATTTT.

The rearrangement links TRBV7-9 to TRBJ2-5, with D unclear. Trimming removed 3 bases from V and 5 bases from J, with 13 bases in between. The CDR3 covers 14 residues. CDR1 SEHNR and CDR2 FQNEAQ come from the germline V gene (reference sequence). The CDR3 DNA follows: TGTGCCAGCAGCTTCCCCGGCGGAGCGGAGACCCAGTACTTC. As protein: CASSFPGGAETQYF.

This clonotype was detected only a few times. J is TRBJ2-3 and V is TRBV28; TRBD2 agrees at 10 bases. The J segment lost 4 bases and the V segment lost 4 bases, leaving 8 bases of the junction unmatched. The CDR3 covers 16 residues. CDR1 is MDHEN and CDR2 is SYDVKM in the germline V gene. The CDR3 is CASSSAGGPISDTQYF. The CDR3 DNA reads TGTGCCAGCAGTTCAGCGGGAGGGCCAATTTCAGATACGCAGTATTTT.

The rearrangement links TRBV4-3 to TRBJ2-1, with 14 bases matching TRBD2. CDR1 is LGHNA, CDR2 YSLEER, per germline. V lost 4 bases and J lost 8; bases outside the gene matches: 7. This CDR3 has 16 amino acids. CDR3 nucleotide sequence: TGCGCCAGCAGCCGGACCGGGACTAGCGGGAGCTATGAGCAGTTCTTC. Protein product: CASSRTGTSGSYEQFF.

The rearrangement uses TRBV9 and TRBJ2-7; 8 nucleotides agree with TRBD1. The germline V gene has CDR1 SGDLS and CDR2 YYNGEE. Trimming removed 2 bases from V and 4 bases from J; junction bases left unmatched: 5. This CDR3 is built from 14 residues. The CDR3 nucleotides read TGTGCCAGCAGCGTTACAGGGGGACCGTACGAGCAGTACTTC. It yields the protein CASSVTGGPYEQYF.

The sample holds a few counts of this clonotype. The chain employs TRBV28 and TRBJ1-2, with 7 bases fitting TRBD1. Germline CDR1 MDHEN, CDR2 SYDVKM. There are 15 residues in the CDR3. The trim removed 5 bases at V and 3 bases at J, leaving 9 bases unmatched. The CDR3 reads CASSPTGVVYYGYTF. As DNA, the CDR3 is TGTGCCAGCAGTCCTACAGGGGTAGTATACTATGGCTACACCTTC.

The rearrangement uses TRBV7-9 and TRBJ2-2, with 9 positions matching TRBD2. CDR1 is SEHNR, CDR2 FQNEAQ, per germline (reference sequence). J gave up 9 bases and V 5 bases, and 7 bases lay outside the gene matches. The CDR3 is 14 residues long. The CDR3 sequence: CASSLGLAGRELFF. Here the CDR3 DNA reads TGTGCCAGCAGCCTGGGACTAGCAGGCCGGGAGCTGTTTTTT.

This clonotype was detected a few times. This sequence joins TRBV20-1 and TRBJ2-7, with D maybe TRBD1 (6 bases). The germline gives CDR1 DFQATT, CDR2 SNEGSKA (reference sequence). This CDR3 region has 13 residues. V was shortened by 7 bases and J by 0 bases, with 13 bases between the two germline ends. This chain's CDR3 is CSVRDRISYEQYF. In DNA form, the CDR3 reads TGCAGTGTCAGAGACAGGATCTCCTACGAGCAGTACTTC.

This clonotype was seen a handful of times. This chain connects TRBV10-3 to TRBJ2-2; maybe TRBD2 (5 bases). Trimming shortened V by 2 bases and J by 6 bases, and 7 bases separated the two germline ends. The CDR3 spans 13 residues. Germline V gene data show CDR1 as ENHRY and CDR2 as SYGVKD. The CDR3 loop is CAISETRAGELFF. As DNA, the CDR3 is TGTGCCATCAGTGAGACTAGGGCCGGGGAGCTGTTTTTT.

This clonotype appeared once. This clone may be a read error of a much larger clone one base away. This sequence joins TRBV28 and TRBJ2-7; the match to TRBD1 covers 10 bases. This CDR3 region has 15 residues. Germline values: CDR1 MDHEN, CDR2 SYDVKM. The CDR3 spells CACSLAGTGAHEQYF. The CDR3, as DNA: TGTGCCTGCAGTCTTGCCGGGACAGGGGCCCACGAGCAGTACTTC.

V usage is TRBV20-1 and J usage is TRBJ1-6, with 8 bases fitting TRBD1. Per germline, CDR1 DFQATT and CDR2 SNEGSKA (reference sequence). This CDR3 region has 13 residues. Losses at the gene ends were 1 base for V and 8 bases for J; bases not matched to a gene: 1. The CDR3: CSARGTGYSPLHF. In DNA form, the CDR3 reads TGCAGTGCTAGAGGGACAGGGTATTCACCCCTCCACTTT.

This clonotype has ten or more counts. V is TRBV7-9 and J is TRBJ2-1, with a possible D match to TRBD2 (5 bases). The CDR3 length is 12 residues. Germline CDR1 and CDR2: SEHNR and FQNEAQ (reference sequence). The V end was cut by 4 bases, the J end by 6 bases, with 7 bases between. The CDR3 reads CASSSTSNEQFF. CDR3 bases: TGTGCCAGCAGCTCAACTAGCAATGAGCAGTTCTTC.

About this clonotype: Given a much more abundant clone one base away, this may be a read error. In this CDR3 the conserved last residue, phenylalanine or tryptophan, is missing, so a read error is likely. V usage is TRBV27 and J usage is TRBJ1-4, with D perhaps matching TRBD1 (5 bases). Looked up from germline, CDR1 is MNHEY and CDR2 is SMNVEV (reference sequence). The ends were cut back, 5 bases at V and 5 bases at J, with 12 bases in the middle. The CDR3 spans 14 residues. The CDR3, as DNA: TGTGCCAGCAGTCCGGGACTGCCCAATGAAAAACTGTTTTTG. This gives the protein CASSPGLPNEKLFL.

In its sample, this clonotype was seen a few times. This chain links TRBV29-1 with TRBJ2-6, with 8 bases that match TRBD1. Germline V CDR1 and CDR2: SQVTM, ANQGSEA. V trimming: 7 bases; J trimming: 0 bases; junction bases outside the gene matches: 11. This CDR3 is built from 17 residues. The CDR3, as DNA: TGCAGCGCCAACGCGGGACAGGCCCTCTCTGGGGCCAACGTCCTGACTTTC. Translation: CSANAGQALSGANVLTF.

In its sample, this clonotype was seen a few times. The chain joins TRBV5-1 to TRBJ2-3; maybe TRBD2 (7 bases). The CDR3 extends over 16 amino acids. Per the germline V gene, CDR1 is SGHRS and CDR2 is YFSETQ. V gave up 3 bases and J gave up 4 bases, with 18 bases separating them. The DNA of the CDR3 is TGCGCCAGCAGCTCCCCGAGGGGGGGCGTCGCAGATACGCAGTATTTT. It yields the protein CASSSPRGGVADTQYF.

J is TRBJ2-7 and V is TRBV28; a weak D match, TRBD1 (6 bases). Germline V lookup: CDR1 MDHEN, CDR2 SYDVKM. Trimming removed 8 bases from V and 4 bases from J, with 18 bases in between. CDR3 length equals 14 residues. CDR3 nucleotides: TGTGCCAGCTATAGTCCCGGGACAACTTACGAGCAGTACTTC. Amino acid sequence: CASYSPGTTYEQYF.

The chain recombines TRBV29-1 with TRBJ1-2, with D unresolved. CDR3 length: 12 amino acids. The germline gives CDR1 SQVTM, CDR2 ANQGSEA. V was cut by 5 bases and J by 4 bases, with 11 bases left in between. CDR3 region: CSVKPISYGYTF. CDR3 nucleotides: TGCAGCGTTAAGCCCATTAGCTATGGCTACACCTTC.

The genes are TRBV10-3 and TRBJ2-1; 7 bases line up with TRBD1. In germline, CDR1 is ENHRY, CDR2 SYGVKD. This CDR3 spans 16 amino acids. Trimming took 3 bases from V and 0 from J; bases not matched to a gene: 5. The CDR3 here is CAISDSSGGSYNEQFF. CDR3 coding DNA: TGTGCCATCAGTGACTCTTCAGGGGGCTCCTACAATGAGCAGTTCTTC.

A word on this clonotype: One junction end disagrees with the germline gene, perhaps due to a read error. This chain connects TRBV10-3 to TRBJ2-5; no clear D gene. This CDR3 spans 12 amino acids. From germline, CDR1 is ENHRY and CDR2 SYGVKD. The CDR3 nucleotides are TGTGCCATCAGCTTGGACCAGGAGACCCAGTACTTC. Protein: CAISLDQETQYF.

Only a few counts were recorded for this clonotype. The rearrangement uses TRBV28 and TRBJ2-7, with a weak D call TRBD1 (6 bases). This CDR3 contains 14 residues. With 6 bases removed from V and 3 bases from J, the gap between germline ends came to 15 bases. CDR1 is MDHEN, CDR2 SYDVKM, per germline. This chain's CDR3 is CASRQTDRIYEQYF. CDR3 in DNA: TGTGCCAGCAGGCAAACAGACAGGATCTACGAGCAGTACTTC. Complete variable domain (other parts from reference TRBV28 and TRBJ2-7): DVKVTQSSRYLVKRTGEKVFLECVQDMDHENMFWYRQDPGLGLRLIYFSYDVKMKEKGDIPEGYSVSREKKERFSLILESASTNQTSMYLCASRQTDRIYEQYFGPGTRLTVT.